This is a list of T cell receptor beta chains from one sample in a study of CD8+ T cells in alopecia areata. The method was immunoSEQ multiplex PCR; TCRdb's version includes in-frame clones alone and lacks a portion of them. The sample consists of 140,000 to 150,000 clones, roughly 54% of them appearing once. The sequencing used CD8+ T cells sorted from blood, collected at week 4, from a patient treated with tofacitinib. These receptor sequences come from a human donor with alopecia areata. CDR3s include the opening cysteine and the closing phenylalanine or tryptophan. Each record gives: V gene, D gene, clone size, J gene, CDR3 DNA, CDR3 protein. A D gene is named only where the DNA matches it firmly. Size is stated for part of the rows, as once, few or many counts, or as a class when the clone is expanded.

>TRBV5-6|TRBD1|-|TRBJ1-2
TGTGCCAGCAGCGGACAGGGTTTCAACTATGGCTACACCTTC
CASSGQGFNYGYTF
>TRBV2|-|-|TRBJ2-3
TGTGCCAGCAGTGGTACAGGGCATGGTGGGACAGATACGCAGTATTTT
CASSGTGHGGTDTQYF
>TRBV25-1|-|-|TRBJ1-4
TGTGCCAGCACAGGGGAGGGGGAAAAACTGTTTTTT
CASTGEGEKLFF
>TRBV27|-|-|TRBJ1-6
TGTGCCAGCAGTTTAATCGGGGCTAATTCACCCCTCCACTTT
CASSLIGANSPLHF
>TRBV30|-|-|TRBJ2-5
TGTGCCTGCCTCCGGGGGGCTCTGGAGACCCAGTACTTC
CACLRGALETQYF
>TRBV25-1|-|-|TRBJ1-1
TGTGCCAGCAGTACGGGGCATAACACTGAAGCTTTCTTT
CASSTGHNTEAFF
>TRBV11-2|TRBD1|few|TRBJ1-2
TGTGCCAGCAGCTTACATGGTCGGGACAGTTATGGCTACACCTTC
CASSLHGRDSYGYTF
>TRBV27|-|-|TRBJ2-2
TGTGCCAGCAGCCCCTCCCCCCGGGCCCGGATATGGTTCGGGGAGCTGTTTTTT
CASSPSPRARIWFGELFF
>TRBV19|TRBD1|-|TRBJ2-7
TGTGCCAGTAGCCCTCGGGACAGGGCTACCTACGAGCAGTACTTC
CASSPRDRATYEQYF
>TRBV13|TRBD2|once|TRBJ2-1
TGTGCCAGCAGCGGGCTAGCGGGGGGGAGGAATGAGCAGTTCTTC
CASSGLAGGRNEQFF
>TRBV5-6|-|few|TRBJ2-1
TGTGCCAGCAGCTCGGACGGTAGGCAGTTCTTC
CASSSDGRQFF
>TRBV5-4|-|once|TRBJ2-7
TGTGCCAGCAGCTGGGACTTGAGCTCCTACGAGCAGTACTTC
CASSWDLSSYEQYF
>TRBV7-9|TRBD1|few|TRBJ1-1
TGTGCCAGCAGCAAAGACAGGGGCAACACTGAAGCTTTCTTT
CASSKDRGNTEAFF
>TRBV27|-|-|TRBJ1-2
TGTGCCAGCAAGTCTGGCGCAGGGCCCTCAGGAGAAGGCTACACCTTC
CASKSGAGPSGEGYTF
>TRBV30|TRBD2|-|TRBJ2-6
TGTGCCTGGAGTAAGGCAGGGACTACTGGGGCCAACGTCCTGACTTTC
CAWSKAGTTGANVLTF
>TRBV11-2|-|-|TRBJ2-7
TGTGCCAGCAGCCAAGAGTCCGAGGGTCACCACGAGCAGTACTTC
CASSQESEGHHEQYF
>TRBV30|-|-|TRBJ2-3
TGTGCCTGGAGTGTAGCCTCCGGTCAAACGCAGTATTTT
CAWSVASGQTQYF
>TRBV18|-|-|TRBJ2-7
TGTGCCAGCTCACTACCCCCCTACGAGCAGTACTTC
CASSLPPYEQYF
>TRBV29-1|TRBD1|-|TRBJ1-1
TGCAGCGCCGGGACAGGAGATCGGTACACTGAAGCTTTCTTT
CSAGTGDRYTEAFF
>TRBV7-9|-|medium-sized|TRBJ2-7
TGTGCCAGCAGCCCAGGACCGTTACACTTTTCCTACGAGCAGTACTTC
CASSPGPLHFSYEQYF
>TRBV13|-|-|TRBJ2-4
TGTGCCAGCAGCAGTGAAAACATTCAGTACTTC
CASSSENIQYF
>TRBV2|-|-|TRBJ2-6
TGTGCCAGCAGTTGGGACTCGAGCAGCTCTGGGGCCAACGTCCTGACTTTC
CASSWDSSSSGANVLTF
>TRBV27|TRBD1|few|TRBJ2-5
TGTGCCAGCAGTCCCCCCAGGGGACAGCAGGAAGAGACCCAGTACTTC
CASSPPRGQQEETQYF
>TRBV30|-|-|TRBJ1-1
TGTGCCTGGAGTGTTGGGGGAGGCACTGAAGCTTTCTTT
CAWSVGGGTEAFF
>TRBV10-3|TRBD2|-|TRBJ2-1
TGTGCCTCCGGTCCGGGACTAGGTTTTAATGAGCAGTTCTTC
CASGPGLGFNEQFF
>TRBV14|-|few|TRBJ1-2
TGTGCCAGCAGCCAAGTTGGCGGTCCATATGGCTACACCTTC
CASSQVGGPYGYTF
>TRBV29-1|-|few|TRBJ2-7
TGCAGCGTTGAAGATCCAACGGGAAGCTCCTACGAGCAGTACTTC
CSVEDPTGSSYEQYF
>TRBV29-1|TRBD2|few|TRBJ2-1
TGCAGCGCTGCTCTAGCGGGGGGCAATGAGCAGTTCTTC
CSAALAGGNEQFF
>TRBV30|-|-|TRBJ1-6
TGTGCCTGGAGTCCCGGGGCACCCCTCCACTTT
CAWSPGAPLHF
>TRBV11-2|-|-|TRBJ2-4
TGTGCCAGCAGCTTTGAGGGCAGGGGAAACATTCAGTACTTC
CASSFEGRGNIQYF
>TRBV4-2|TRBD2|many|TRBJ2-1
TGTGCCAGCAGCCAAGATAGCGGGGGGGCCAATGAGCAGTTCTTC
CASSQDSGGANEQFF
>TRBV10-3|TRBD2|-|TRBJ2-7
TGTGCCACGTCCGGGAGCGGGGGGCCTTCTGGCTCCTACGAGCAGTACTTC
CATSGSGGPSGSYEQYF
>TRBV2|-|-|TRBJ2-5
TGTGCCAGCAGGAATTGGGACATCGGGGATGGGGAGACCCAGTACTTC
CASRNWDIGDGETQYF
>TRBV30|-|-|TRBJ1-1
TGTGCCTGGAGTGTGGGGATGAACACTGAAGCTTTCTTT
CAWSVGMNTEAFF
>TRBV5-1|TRBD1|-|TRBJ2-7
TGCGCCAGCAGCTTGGCCGGGACAGGAGGCTCCTACGAGCAGTACTTC
CASSLAGTGGSYEQYF
>TRBV9|-|-|TRBJ1-1
TGTGCCAGCAGCGAGGAGGGGGTGGAAGCTTTCTTT
CASSEEGVEAFF
>TRBV25-1|TRBD1|-|TRBJ2-1
TGTGCCAGCAGTGATTGGGCAGGGGGCCGCAATGAGCAGTTCTTC
CASSDWAGGRNEQFF
>TRBV4-1|TRBD1|-|TRBJ2-7
TGCGCCAGCAGCCTGGGCCCAGGGGGCTCCTACGAGCAGTACTTC
CASSLGPGGSYEQYF
>TRBV14|TRBD1|-|TRBJ2-1
TGTGCCAGCACATACCGGGACAGTGCCCCGGGTGAGCAGTTCTTC
CASTYRDSAPGEQFF
>TRBV27|TRBD1|-|TRBJ2-2
TGTGCCAGCAGTTTTCAACCGGGACAGGGTGGAGGGGAGCTGTTTTTT
CASSFQPGQGGGELFF
>TRBV5-1|-|few|TRBJ1-6
TGCGCCAGCAGCTTGGGGGGGAGTGGTTCACCCCTCCACTTT
CASSLGGSGSPLHF
>TRBV9|-|few|TRBJ2-3
TGTGCCAGCAGCGTGGTTCCGGGACTCCCGGGGTCAGATACGCAGTATTTT
CASSVVPGLPGSDTQYF
>TRBV13|-|once|TRBJ2-2
TGTGCCAGCAGCTTAGGGAATCACGGGGAGCTGTTTTTT
CASSLGNHGELFF
>TRBV4-3|-|-|TRBJ2-7
TGCGCCAGCAGCCAAGATCTGAGCGGAAACTACGAGCAGTACTTC
CASSQDLSGNYEQYF
>TRBV29-1|TRBD1|-|TRBJ2-1
TGCAGCGTTGAAGATCCGGGAAAGGGACAGGGGGAAGCGCAGTTCTTC
CSVEDPGKGQGEAQFF
>TRBV29-1|TRBD1|-|TRBJ1-1
TGCAGCGCACGACAGGGGGCCACTGAAGCTTTCTTT
CSARQGATEAFF
>TRBV15|-|-|TRBJ1-2
TGTGCCACCAGCCATATGGGGGGTGAAGGCTACACCTTC
CATSHMGGEGYTF
>TRBV6-1|-|-|TRBJ1-5
TGTGCCAGCAGTGACGACCGGGAACTCTATCAGCCCCAGCATTTT
CASSDDRELYQPQHF
>TRBV5-1|TRBD1|-|TRBJ2-7
TGCGCCAGCAGCCCGACAGGGTTGACCTACGAGCAGTACTTC
CASSPTGLTYEQYF
>TRBV7-9|TRBD1|few|TRBJ1-5
TGTGCCAGCAGCTCGGGACAGGGGGCGCGGAGGCAGCCCCAGCATTTT
CASSSGQGARRQPQHF
>TRBV6-1|TRBD1|-|TRBJ1-4
TGTGCCAGCAGTGCCGCCGGGACAGGGATAGCAACTAATGAAAAACTGTTTTTT
CASSAAGTGIATNEKLFF
>TRBV2|-|-|TRBJ1-5
TGTGCCATAAAGACACCGACGGCCCAGCATTTT
CAIKTPTAQHF
>TRBV14|-|-|TRBJ2-5
TGTGCCAGCAGCCAAGCCCGGGGAGAGACCCAGTACTTC
CASSQARGETQYF
>TRBV30|-|-|TRBJ1-2
TGTGCCTGGAGGACACCGGACAGCCCAGTATATGGCTACACCTTC
CAWRTPDSPVYGYTF
>TRBV11-2|TRBD1|few|TRBJ2-3
TGTGCCAGCAGCTTTTCCCGACAGGGGGTGAAAGATACGCAGTATTTT
CASSFSRQGVKDTQYF
>TRBV27|-|-|TRBJ2-7
TGTGCCAGCAAGCGTCGGGGAGTTGCGTACGAGCAGTACTTC
CASKRRGVAYEQYF
>TRBV10-3|-|-|TRBJ2-5
TGTGCCATCAGCCGGACGTCTCCGGAGACCCAGTACTTC
CAISRTSPETQYF
>TRBV9|-|-|TRBJ1-2
TGTGCCAGCAAAAACGGCTACACCTTC
CASKNGYTF
>TRBV13|-|-|TRBJ2-3
TGTGCCAGCAGCTTACGAGATACGCAGTATTTT
CASSLRDTQYF